This T cell receptor (beta chain) is drawn from a study of response to subunit inactivated influenza vaccine. Notes on the study in general: Authors suggested each seasonal flu vaccination may recruit only limited numbers of new T cells.

The CDR3 consists of 13 residues. V was shortened by 3 bases and J by 13 bases, with 18 bases between the two germline ends. Regarding this clonotype: Its antigen is still unknown.

TCRdb redid the calling of the RT-PCR reads with MiXCR, one entry per CDR3 protein. The data contain around 200,000 distinct CDR3 sequences, around 9% of them singletons. The chain uses TRBV12-3 or TRBV12-4 and TRBJ2-5, with D hard to call. The clonotype was recovered from a man aged 45 to 65 who received an inactivated influenza vaccine. The sequencing here drew on non-naive T cells sorted from PBMCs, taken on the day of vaccination. In DNA form, the CDR3 reads TGTGCCAGCAGTTTCATCCCCGCCGGCCCGAGGTACTTC. Translating it yields CASSFIPAGPRYF.